This TCR beta chain was retrieved from a study of blood T cell repertoires in COVID-19. About the research overall: T cells, B-cell-depleted T cells, or PBMCs supplied cDNA or gDNA.

Participants, roughly 18 to 100 years old, spanned around 26 US areas. Participants had their cohort set by participant-reported clinical history. Within 2 weeks before study entry, exposed participants met a COVID-19 case. Sequenced by immunoSEQ multiplex PCR; TCRdb stores in-frame clones only, minus some. The table lists about 260,000 clones, 85% to 90% of them singletons. The sequenced sample consisted of PBMCs or T cells enriched from blood (not recorded which). The clonotype was recovered from a man over 45 who had been exposed to COVID-19.

The CDR3 protein is CASSLWGTSGSTDTQYF. DNA for the CDR3: TGTGCCAGCAGTTTATGGGGGACTAGCGGTAGCACAGATACGCAGTATTTT. The rearrangement joins TRBV28 to TRBJ2-3; TRBD2 matches at 11 bases. The CDR3 is 17 amino acids. V lost 0 bases, J lost 0 bases, and 2 bases stayed unmatched. Germline CDR1 and CDR2: MDHEN and SYDVKM.